Below, one TCR beta chain is given with its context. The antigen is unknown. The sample is drawn from a study of OX40 agonist ivuxolimab in advanced cancers. Assay used: immunoSEQ multiplex PCR; TCRdb lists only in-frame clones, some missing. Counted here are more than 35,000 clones, over 60% occurring once; the ten biggest clones make up 9.5% to 15%. Study-level findings and limits: Both CD4+ and CD8+ T cell populations in blood had undergone clonal expansion by week 6 at 0.1 to 3.0 mg/kg. The mean number of expanded clones was higher in CD8+ T cells than in CD4+.

V lost 10 bases and J lost 10, with 22 bases in between. The CDR3 covers 14 residues. Germline V CDR1 and CDR2: LNHDA, SQIVND (reference sequence). The rearrangement links TRBV19 to TRBJ2-2, with D possibly being TRBD2 (6 bases). This clonotype was obtained from an adult with an advanced solid tumor such as melanoma, head and neck, liver or kidney cancer. The sequencing here drew on CD4+ or CD8+ T cells sorted from blood, taken in a trial of the OX40 agonist ivuxolimab. CDR3 amino acids: CAIDTGCGMAELFF. Written as DNA, the CDR3 is TGTGCCATCGACACAGGTTGCGGGATGGCGGAGCTGTTTTTT.